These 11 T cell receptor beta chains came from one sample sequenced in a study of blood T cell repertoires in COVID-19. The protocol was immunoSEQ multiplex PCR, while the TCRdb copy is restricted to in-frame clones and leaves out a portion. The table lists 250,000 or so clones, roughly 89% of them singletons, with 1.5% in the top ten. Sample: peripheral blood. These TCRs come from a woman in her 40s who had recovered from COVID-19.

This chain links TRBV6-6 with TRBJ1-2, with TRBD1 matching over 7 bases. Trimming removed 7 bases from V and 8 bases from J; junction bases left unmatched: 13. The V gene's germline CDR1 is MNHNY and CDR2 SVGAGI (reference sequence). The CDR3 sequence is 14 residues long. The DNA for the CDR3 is TGTGCCAGCACTAAACCACAGGGGATAGAAGGCTACACCTTC. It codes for CASTKPQGIEGYTF.

The chain's CDR3 is CASSSQGFGDEKLFF. The CDR3 region has the DNA TGTGCCAGTAGTTCTCAGGGGTTCGGCGATGAAAAACTGTTTTTT. The V call is TRBV19, the J call TRBJ1-4; a possible D gene is TRBD1 (6 bases). The CDR3 covers 15 residues. Germline values: CDR1 LNHDA, CDR2 SQIVND (reference sequence). The V end lost 5 bases, the J end lost 6 bases, and 16 bases lay between the germline ends. Together with reference TRBV19 and TRBJ1-4, the CDR3 gives the full variable domain: DGGITQSPKYLFRKEGQNVTLSCEQNLNHDAMYWYRQDPGQGLRLIYYSQIVNDFQKGDIAEGYSVSREKKESFPLTVTSAQKNPTAFYLCASSSQGFGDEKLFFGSGTQLSVL.

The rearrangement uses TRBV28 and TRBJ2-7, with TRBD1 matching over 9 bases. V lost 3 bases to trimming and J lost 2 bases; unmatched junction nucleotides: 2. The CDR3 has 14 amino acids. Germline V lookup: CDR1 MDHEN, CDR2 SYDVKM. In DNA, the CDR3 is TGTGCCAGCAGTTTTTACAGGGGGCCCTACGAGCAGTACTTC. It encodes CASSFYRGPYEQYF.

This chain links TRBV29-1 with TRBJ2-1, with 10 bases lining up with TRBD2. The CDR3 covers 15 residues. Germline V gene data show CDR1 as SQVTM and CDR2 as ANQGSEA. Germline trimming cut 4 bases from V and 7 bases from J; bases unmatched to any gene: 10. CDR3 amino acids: CSVASSGGYQNEQFF. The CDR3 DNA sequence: TGCAGCGTTGCGTCTAGCGGGGGATACCAGAATGAGCAGTTCTTC.

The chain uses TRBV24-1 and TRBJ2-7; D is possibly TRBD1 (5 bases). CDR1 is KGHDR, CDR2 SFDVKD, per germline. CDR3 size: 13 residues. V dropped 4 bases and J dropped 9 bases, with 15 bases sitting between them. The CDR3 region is CATSDVGALGQYF. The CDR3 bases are TGTGCCACCAGTGACGTTGGGGCCCTAGGGCAGTACTTC.

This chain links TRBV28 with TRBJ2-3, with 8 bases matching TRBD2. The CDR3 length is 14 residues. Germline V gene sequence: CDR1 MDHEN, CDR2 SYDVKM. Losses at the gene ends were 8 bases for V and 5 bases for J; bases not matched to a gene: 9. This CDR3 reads CASSGGGRVDTQYF. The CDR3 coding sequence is TGTGCCAGCTCCGGGGGGGGCAGGGTAGATACGCAGTATTTT.

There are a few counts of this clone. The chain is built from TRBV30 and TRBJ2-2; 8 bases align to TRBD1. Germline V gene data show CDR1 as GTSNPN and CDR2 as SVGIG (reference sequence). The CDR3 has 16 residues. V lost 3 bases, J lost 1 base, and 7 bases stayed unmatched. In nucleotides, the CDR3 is TGTGCCTGGAGGACCTCCGGGACAGGGAACACCGGGGAGCTGTTTTTT. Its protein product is CAWRTSGTGNTGELFF.

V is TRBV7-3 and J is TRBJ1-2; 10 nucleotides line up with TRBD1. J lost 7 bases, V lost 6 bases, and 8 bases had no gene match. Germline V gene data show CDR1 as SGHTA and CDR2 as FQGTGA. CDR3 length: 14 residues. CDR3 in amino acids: CASSSDRGLSGYTF. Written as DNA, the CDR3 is TGTGCCAGCAGTTCCGACAGGGGGCTGAGTGGCTACACCTTC. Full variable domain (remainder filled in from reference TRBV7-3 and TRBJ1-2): GAGVSQTPSNKVTEKGKYVELRCDPISGHTALYWYRQSLGQGPEFLIYFQGTGAADDSGLPNDRFFAVRPEGSVSTLKIQRTERGDSAVYLCASSSDRGLSGYTFGSGTRLTVV.

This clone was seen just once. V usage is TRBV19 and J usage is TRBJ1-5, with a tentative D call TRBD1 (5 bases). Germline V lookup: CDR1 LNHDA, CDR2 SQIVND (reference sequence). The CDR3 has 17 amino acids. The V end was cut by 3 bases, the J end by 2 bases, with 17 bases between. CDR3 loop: CASSMDEGVSGNQPQHF. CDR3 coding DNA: TGTGCCAGTAGTATGGATGAAGGGGTGTCGGGCAATCAGCCCCAGCATTTT.

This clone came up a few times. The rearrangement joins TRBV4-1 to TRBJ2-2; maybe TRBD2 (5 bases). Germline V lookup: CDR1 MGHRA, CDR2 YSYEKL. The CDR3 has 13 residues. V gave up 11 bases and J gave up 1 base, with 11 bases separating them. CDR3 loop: CAARDGNTGELFF. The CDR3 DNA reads TGCGCCGCACGGGATGGGAACACCGGGGAGCTGTTTTTT.

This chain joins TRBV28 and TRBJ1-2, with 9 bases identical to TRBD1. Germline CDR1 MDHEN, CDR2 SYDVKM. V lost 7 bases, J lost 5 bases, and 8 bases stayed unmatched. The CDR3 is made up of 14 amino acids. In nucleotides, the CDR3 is TGTGCCAGCACTGGACAGGGGTTTTGGTATGGCTACACCTTC. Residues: CASTGQGFWYGYTF.